A selection of T cell receptor beta chains follows, all from one sample in a study of shared clonotypes between healthy human individuals. The table came from immunoSEQ multiplex PCR; TCRdb's copy has only in-frame clones and leaves some out. The sample comprises about 680,000 clones, just over 90% of which are singletons, and 20% to 25% rests with the top ten. Sequencing was performed on naive CD8+ T cells sorted from blood. Receptor source: a man between 25 and 39 years old in good health. The CDR3 runs from the conserved cysteine through the conserved F or W. The order of the fields is CDR3 protein, CDR3 DNA, clone size, D gene, J gene, V gene. A D gene is named only where the DNA matches it firmly. Only part of the rows carry a size: once, few, many, or a class if the clone is expanded.

CDR3: CASSAPGQGPSSGANVLTF; DNA: TGTGCCAGCAGCGCACCGGGACAGGGGCCAAGCTCTGGGGCCAACGTCCTGACTTTC; size: -; D: TRBD1; J: TRBJ2-6; V: TRBV9
CDR3: CASTILSGANVLTF; DNA: TGTGCCAGCACTATTCTATCTGGGGCCAACGTCCTGACTTTC; size: -; D: -; J: TRBJ2-6; V: TRBV6-5
CDR3: CASRGNIQYF; DNA: TGTGCCAGCAGGGGAAACATTCAGTACTTC; size: -; D: -; J: TRBJ2-4; V: TRBV2
CDR3: CASSPGLPETQYF; DNA: TGTGCCAGCAGCCCGGGACTCCCGGAGACCCAGTACTTC; size: -; D: -; J: TRBJ2-5; V: TRBV27
CDR3: CASSSGTSGYNEQFF; DNA: TGCGCCAGCAGCTCCGGGACTAGCGGCTACAATGAGCAGTTCTTC; size: -; D: TRBD2; J: TRBJ2-1; V: TRBV5-1
CDR3: CASSYSSLGEQFF; DNA: TGTGCCAGCAGTTACTCGAGCTTAGGGGAGCAGTTCTTC; size: -; D: -; J: TRBJ2-1; V: TRBV6-5
CDR3: CASSLGFVATAFF; DNA: TGCGCCAGCAGCTTAGGGTTCGTGGCGACGGCTTTCTTT; size: -; D: -; J: TRBJ1-1; V: TRBV5-1
CDR3: CAGSRGGSTDTQYF; DNA: TGCGCCGGGTCCAGGGGAGGGAGCACAGATACGCAGTATTTT; size: few; D: -; J: TRBJ2-3; V: TRBV5-1
CDR3: CASVGQNSYEQYF; DNA: TGCGCCAGTGTGGGGCAGAACTCCTACGAGCAGTACTTC; size: -; D: -; J: TRBJ2-7; V: TRBV5-1
CDR3: CSVEGGGNTPDEQYF; DNA: TGCAGCGTTGAAGGCGGGGGCAATACCCCCGACGAGCAGTACTTC; size: -; D: -; J: TRBJ2-7; V: TRBV29-1
CDR3: CASSASGRRGQPQHF; DNA: TGTGCCAGCAGCGCCTCGGGGAGGAGGGGCCAGCCCCAGCATTTT; size: -; D: -; J: TRBJ1-5; V: TRBV9